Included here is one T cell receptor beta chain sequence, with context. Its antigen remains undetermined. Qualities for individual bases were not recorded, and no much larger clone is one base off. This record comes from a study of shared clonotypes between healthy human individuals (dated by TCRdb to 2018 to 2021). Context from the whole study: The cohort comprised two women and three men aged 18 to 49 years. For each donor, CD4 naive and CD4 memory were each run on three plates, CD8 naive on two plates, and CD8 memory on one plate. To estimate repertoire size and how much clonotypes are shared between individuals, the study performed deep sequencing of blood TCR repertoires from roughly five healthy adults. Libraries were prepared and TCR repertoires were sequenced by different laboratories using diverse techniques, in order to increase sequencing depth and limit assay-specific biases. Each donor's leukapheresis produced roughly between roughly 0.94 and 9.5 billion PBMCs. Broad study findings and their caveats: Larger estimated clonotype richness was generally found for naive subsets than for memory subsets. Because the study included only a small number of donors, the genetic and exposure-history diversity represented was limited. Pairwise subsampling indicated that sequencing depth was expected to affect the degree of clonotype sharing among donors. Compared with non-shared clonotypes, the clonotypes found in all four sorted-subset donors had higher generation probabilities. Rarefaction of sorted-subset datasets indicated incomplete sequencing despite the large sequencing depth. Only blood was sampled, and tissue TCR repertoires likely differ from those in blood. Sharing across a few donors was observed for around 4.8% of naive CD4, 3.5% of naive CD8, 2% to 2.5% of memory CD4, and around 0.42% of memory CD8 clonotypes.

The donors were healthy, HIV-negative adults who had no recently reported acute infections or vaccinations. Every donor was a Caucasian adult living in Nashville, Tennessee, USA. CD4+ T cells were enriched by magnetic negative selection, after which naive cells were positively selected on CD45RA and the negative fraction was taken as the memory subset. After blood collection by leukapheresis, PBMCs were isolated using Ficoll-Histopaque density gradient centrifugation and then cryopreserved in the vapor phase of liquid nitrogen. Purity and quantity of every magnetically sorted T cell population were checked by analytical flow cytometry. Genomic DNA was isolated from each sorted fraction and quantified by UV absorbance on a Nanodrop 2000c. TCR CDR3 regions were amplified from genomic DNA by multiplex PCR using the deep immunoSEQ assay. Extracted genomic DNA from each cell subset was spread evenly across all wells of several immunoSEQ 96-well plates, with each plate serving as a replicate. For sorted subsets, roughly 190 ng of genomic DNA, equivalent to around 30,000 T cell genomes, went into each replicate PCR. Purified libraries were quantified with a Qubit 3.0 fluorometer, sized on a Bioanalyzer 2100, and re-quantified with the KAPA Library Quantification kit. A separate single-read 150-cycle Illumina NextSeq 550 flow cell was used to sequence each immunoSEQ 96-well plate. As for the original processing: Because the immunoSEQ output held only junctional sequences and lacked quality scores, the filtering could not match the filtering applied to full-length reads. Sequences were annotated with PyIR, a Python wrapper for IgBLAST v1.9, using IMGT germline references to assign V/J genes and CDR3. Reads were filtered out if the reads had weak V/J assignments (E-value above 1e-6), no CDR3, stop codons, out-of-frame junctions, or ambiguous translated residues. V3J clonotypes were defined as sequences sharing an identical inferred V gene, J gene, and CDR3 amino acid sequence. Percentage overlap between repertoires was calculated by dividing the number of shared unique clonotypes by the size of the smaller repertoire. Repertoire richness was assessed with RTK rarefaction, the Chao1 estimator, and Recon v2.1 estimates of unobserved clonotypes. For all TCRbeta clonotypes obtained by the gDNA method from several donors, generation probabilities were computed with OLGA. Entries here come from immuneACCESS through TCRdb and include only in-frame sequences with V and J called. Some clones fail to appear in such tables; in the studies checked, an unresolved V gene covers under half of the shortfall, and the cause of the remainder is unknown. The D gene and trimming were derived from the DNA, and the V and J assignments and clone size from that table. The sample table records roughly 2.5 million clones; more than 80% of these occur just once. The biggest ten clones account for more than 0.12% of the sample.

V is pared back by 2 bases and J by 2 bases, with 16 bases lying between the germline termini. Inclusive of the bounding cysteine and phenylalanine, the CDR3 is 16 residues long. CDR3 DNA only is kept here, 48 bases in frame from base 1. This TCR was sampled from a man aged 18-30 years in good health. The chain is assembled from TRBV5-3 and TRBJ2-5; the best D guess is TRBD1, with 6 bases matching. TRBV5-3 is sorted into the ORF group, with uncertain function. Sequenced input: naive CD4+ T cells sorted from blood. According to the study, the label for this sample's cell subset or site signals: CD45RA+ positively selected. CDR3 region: CARSLEQGEVQETQYF. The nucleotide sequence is TGTGCCAGAAGCTTAGAACAGGGAGAGGTACAAGAGACCCAGTACTTC.